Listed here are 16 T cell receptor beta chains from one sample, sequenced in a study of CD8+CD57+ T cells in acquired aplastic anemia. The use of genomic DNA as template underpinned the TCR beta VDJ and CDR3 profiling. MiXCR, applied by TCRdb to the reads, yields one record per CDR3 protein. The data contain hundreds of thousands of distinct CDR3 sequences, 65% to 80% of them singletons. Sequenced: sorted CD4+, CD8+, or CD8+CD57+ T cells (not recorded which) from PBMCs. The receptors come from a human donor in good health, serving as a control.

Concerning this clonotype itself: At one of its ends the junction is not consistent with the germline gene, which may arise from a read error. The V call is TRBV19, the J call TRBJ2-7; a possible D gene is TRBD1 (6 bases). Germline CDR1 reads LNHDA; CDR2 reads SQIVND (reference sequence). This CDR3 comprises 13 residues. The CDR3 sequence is CASSTQGRYEGHF. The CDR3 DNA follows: TGTGCCAGTAGTACACAGGGAAGGTACGAGGGGCACTTC.

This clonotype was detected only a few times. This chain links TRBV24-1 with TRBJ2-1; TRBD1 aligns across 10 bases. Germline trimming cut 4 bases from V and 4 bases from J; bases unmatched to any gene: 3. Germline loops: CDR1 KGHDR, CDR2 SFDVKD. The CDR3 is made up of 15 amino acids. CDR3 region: CATSEPDRGYNEQFF. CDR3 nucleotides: TGTGCCACCAGTGAGCCGGACAGGGGGTACAATGAGCAGTTCTTC.

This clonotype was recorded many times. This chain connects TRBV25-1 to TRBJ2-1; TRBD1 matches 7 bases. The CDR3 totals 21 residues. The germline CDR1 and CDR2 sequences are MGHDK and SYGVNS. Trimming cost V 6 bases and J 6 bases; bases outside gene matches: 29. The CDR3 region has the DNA TGTGCCAGCAGGCTTGTCCCGAGGTCGAACAGGGGAATTATTAGGGTCAATGAGCAGTTCTTC. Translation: CASRLVPRSNRGIIRVNEQFF.

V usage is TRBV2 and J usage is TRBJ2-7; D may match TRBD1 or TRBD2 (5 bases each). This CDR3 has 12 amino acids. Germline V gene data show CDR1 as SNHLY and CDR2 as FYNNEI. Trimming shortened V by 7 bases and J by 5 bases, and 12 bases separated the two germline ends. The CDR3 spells CASIRDGHEQYF. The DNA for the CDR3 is TGTGCCAGCATCCGGGACGGCCACGAGCAGTACTTC.

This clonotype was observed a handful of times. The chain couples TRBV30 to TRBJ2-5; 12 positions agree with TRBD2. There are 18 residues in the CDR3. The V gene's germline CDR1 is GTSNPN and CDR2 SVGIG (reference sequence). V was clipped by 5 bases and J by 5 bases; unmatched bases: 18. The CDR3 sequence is CAWWRTSELAGGSETQYF. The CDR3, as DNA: TGTGCCTGGTGGAGGACGTCAGAACTAGCGGGGGGCTCGGAGACCCAGTACTTC.

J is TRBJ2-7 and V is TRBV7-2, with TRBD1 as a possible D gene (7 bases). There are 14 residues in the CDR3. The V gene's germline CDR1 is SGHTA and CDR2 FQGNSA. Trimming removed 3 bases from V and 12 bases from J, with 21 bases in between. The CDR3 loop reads CASSFRQGGHQPYF. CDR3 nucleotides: TGTGCCAGCAGCTTTCGACAGGGAGGCCACCAGCCGTACTTC.

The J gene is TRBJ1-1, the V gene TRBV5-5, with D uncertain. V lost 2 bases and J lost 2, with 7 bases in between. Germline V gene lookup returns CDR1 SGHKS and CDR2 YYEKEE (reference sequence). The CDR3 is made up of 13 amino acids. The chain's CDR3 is CASSFRHNTEAFF. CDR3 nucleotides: TGTGCCAGCAGCTTTAGGCATAACACTGAAGCTTTCTTT.

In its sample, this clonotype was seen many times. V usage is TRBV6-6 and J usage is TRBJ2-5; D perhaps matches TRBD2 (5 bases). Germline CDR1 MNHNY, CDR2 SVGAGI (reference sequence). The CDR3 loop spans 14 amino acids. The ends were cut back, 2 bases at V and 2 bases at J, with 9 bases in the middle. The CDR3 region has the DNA TGTGCCAGCAGTTACCTACGAGGGCAAGAGACCCAGTACTTC. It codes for CASSYLRGQETQYF.

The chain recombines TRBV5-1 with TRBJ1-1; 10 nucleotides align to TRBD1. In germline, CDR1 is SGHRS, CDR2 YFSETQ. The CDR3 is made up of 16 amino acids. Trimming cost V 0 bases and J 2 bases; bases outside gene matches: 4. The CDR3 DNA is TGCGCCAGCAGCTTGGGGACAGGGGGGTACAACACTGAAGCTTTCTTT. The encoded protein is CASSLGTGGYNTEAFF. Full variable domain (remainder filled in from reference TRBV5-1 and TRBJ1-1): KAGVTQTPRYLIKTRGQQVTLSCSPISGHRSVSWYQQTPGQGLQFLFEYFSETQRNKGNFPGRFSGRQFSNSRSEMNVSTLELGDSALYLCASSLGTGGYNTEAFFGQGTRLTVV.

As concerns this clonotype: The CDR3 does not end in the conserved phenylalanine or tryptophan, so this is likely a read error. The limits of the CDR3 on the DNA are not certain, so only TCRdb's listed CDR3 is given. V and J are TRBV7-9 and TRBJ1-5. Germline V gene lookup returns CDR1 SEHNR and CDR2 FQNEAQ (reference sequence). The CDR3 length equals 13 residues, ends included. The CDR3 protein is CASRREGAEAFFG.

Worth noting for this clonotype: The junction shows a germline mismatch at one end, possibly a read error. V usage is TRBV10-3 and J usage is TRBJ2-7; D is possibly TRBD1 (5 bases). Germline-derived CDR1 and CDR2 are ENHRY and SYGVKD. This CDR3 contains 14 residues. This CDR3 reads CASSDPTQGGEQYF. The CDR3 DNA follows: TGTGCCAGCAGTGACCCAACGCAGGGTGGCGAGCAGTACTTT.

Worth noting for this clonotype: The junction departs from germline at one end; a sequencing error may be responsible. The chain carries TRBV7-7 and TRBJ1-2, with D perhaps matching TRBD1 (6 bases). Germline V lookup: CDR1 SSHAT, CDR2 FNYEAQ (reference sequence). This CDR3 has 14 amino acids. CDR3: CASSAAGTNTGDMF. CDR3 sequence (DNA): TGTGCCAGCAGCGCGGCGGGCACGAACACCGGGGACATGTTC.

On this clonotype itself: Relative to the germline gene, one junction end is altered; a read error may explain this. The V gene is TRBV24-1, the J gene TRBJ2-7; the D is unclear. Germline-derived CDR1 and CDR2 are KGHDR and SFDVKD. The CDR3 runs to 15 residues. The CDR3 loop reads CATSDLSRLSYGQYF. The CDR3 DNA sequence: TGTGCCACCAGTGATTTATCACGGCTGTCCTACGGGCAGTACTTC.

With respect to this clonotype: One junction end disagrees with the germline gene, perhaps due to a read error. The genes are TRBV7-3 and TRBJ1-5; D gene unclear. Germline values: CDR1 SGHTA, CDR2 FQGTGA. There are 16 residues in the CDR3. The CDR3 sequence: CASSLGLSLRAEPQHF. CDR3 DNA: TGTGCCAGCAGCTTGGGCCTCAGCCTGCGAGCAGAGCCTCAGCATTTT.

CDR3 region: CASRLRGGPHQQFF. The CDR3, as DNA: TGTGCCAGTCGCTTGAGGGGGGGGCCCCATCAGCAGTTCTTC. This chain joins TRBV7-9 and TRBJ2-1, with a possible D match to TRBD2 (7 bases). CDR1 is SEHNR and CDR2 is FQNEAQ in the germline V gene (reference sequence). The V gene lost 9 bases and the J gene lost 11 bases, with 23 bases spanning the gap. CDR3 size: 14 residues.

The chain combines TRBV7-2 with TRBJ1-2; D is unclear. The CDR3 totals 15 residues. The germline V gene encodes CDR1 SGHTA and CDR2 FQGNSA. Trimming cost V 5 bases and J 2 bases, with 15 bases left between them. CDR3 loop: CASSLSDGSNYGYTF. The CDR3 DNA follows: TGTGCCAGCAGCCTTTCCGACGGAAGCAACTATGGCTACACCTTC.